These 22 T cell receptor beta chains share one sample of origin, sequenced in a study of CD8+ T cells in alopecia areata. TCR sequencing used cDNA made by reverse transcription of extracted RNA. Data came from immunoSEQ multiplex PCR; TCRdb stores just in-frame clones and leaves some out. The table records about 190,000 clones, about 63% of them present only once. The sequencing here drew on CD4+ T cells sorted from blood, taken at week 0. The receptor source for this set is a human donor with alopecia areata.

This clone came up a few times. The chain joins TRBV6-6 to TRBJ2-2; D is undetermined. Germline CDR1 is MNHNY and CDR2 is SVGAGI (reference sequence). V was clipped by 2 bases and J by 9 bases, with 7 bases between them. This CDR3 has 12 residues. CDR3 DNA sequence: TGTGCCAGCAGTTACCAGCCGCGGGAGCTGTTTTTT. Protein sequence: CASSYQPRELFF.

This chain joins TRBV6-5 and TRBJ2-6; tentatively, D is TRBD2 (5 bases). The CDR3 is 16 residues long. V was cut by 1 base and J by 5 bases, with 12 bases left in between. CDR1 and CDR2 (germline): MNHEY, SVGAGI. The CDR3 sequence: CASSYWSGTWANVLTF. The CDR3 nucleotides are TGTGCCAGCAGTTACTGGAGCGGCACTTGGGCCAACGTCCTGACTTTC.

The J gene is TRBJ2-5, the V gene TRBV30, with TRBD1 matching 7 bases. The germline V gene encodes CDR1 GTSNPN and CDR2 SVGIG (reference sequence). This CDR3 has 15 residues. Trimming at V came to 3 bases and at J to 4 bases, leaving 11 bases not matched to a gene. CDR3 in DNA: TGTGCCTGGAGCCCCGGACAGGTCTTTGGAGAGACCCAGTACTTC. Encoded protein: CAWSPGQVFGETQYF.

The chain has TRBV10-3 and TRBJ1-6; 7 nucleotides match TRBD1. J was trimmed by 7 bases and V by 8 bases; bases with no gene match: 8. In germline, CDR1 is ENHRY, CDR2 SYGVKD. The CDR3 runs to 14 residues. The CDR3 here is CAIRSGTANSPLHF. The CDR3 DNA sequence: TGTGCCATCCGGAGTGGGACAGCCAATTCACCCCTCCACTTT.

This chain links TRBV27 with TRBJ2-7, with 10 bases matching TRBD2. The V gene's germline CDR1 is MNHEY and CDR2 SMNVEV (reference sequence). After removal of 6 bases from V and 4 bases from J, the junction contained 9 bases not matched to a gene. This CDR3 region has 15 residues. CDR3 amino acids: CASRVRLAGDYEQYF. In DNA form, the CDR3 reads TGTGCCAGCAGAGTGAGGCTAGCGGGGGATTACGAGCAGTACTTC.

The gene calls are TRBV6-5 and TRBJ1-2; TRBD1 matches at 7 bases. The germline V gene encodes CDR1 MNHEY and CDR2 SVGAGI. This CDR3 spans 13 amino acids. Trimming took 6 bases from V and 5 from J; bases not matched to a gene: 6. The CDR3 DNA follows: TGTGCCAGCAGGCCGGGACAGAGGTATGGCTACACCTTC. This gives the protein CASRPGQRYGYTF.

This CDR3 reads CASSPSRGEETQYF. The CDR3 DNA sequence: TGTGCCAGCAGCCCGTCTCGTGGGGAAGAGACCCAGTACTTC. The chain has TRBV4-2 and TRBJ2-5; D is undetermined. This CDR3 is 14 amino acids long. V dropped 4 bases and J dropped 3 bases, with 12 bases sitting between them. Per the germline V gene, CDR1 is LGHNA and CDR2 is YNFKEQ.

The rearrangement links TRBV5-1 to TRBJ2-2; D is unclear. CDR3 length: 17 residues. CDR1 is SGHRS and CDR2 is YFSETQ in the germline V gene. Trimming cost V 2 bases and J 0 bases, with 14 bases left between them. The CDR3 protein is CASSFHTSTPNTGELFF. The CDR3, as DNA: TGCGCCAGCAGCTTTCACACCTCGACCCCGAACACCGGGGAGCTGTTTTTT. Using reference TRBV5-1 and TRBJ2-2 for the parts outside the CDR3, the full variable domain is KAGVTQTPRYLIKTRGQQVTLSCSPISGHRSVSWYQQTPGQGLQFLFEYFSETQRNKGNFPGRFSGRQFSNSRSEMNVSTLELGDSALYLCASSFHTSTPNTGELFFGEGSRLTVL.

The table lists this clone with a count of one. The chain employs TRBV13 and TRBJ2-1; TRBD2 matches at 14 bases. CDR1 PRHDT and CDR2 FYEKMQ come from the germline V gene (reference sequence). J lost 10 bases, V lost 6 bases, and 5 bases had no gene match. The CDR3 length is 14 residues. CDR3 amino acids: CASRTSGGAREQFF. The DNA for the CDR3 is TGTGCCAGCAGGACTAGCGGGGGGGCACGGGAGCAGTTCTTC.

CDR3 amino acids: CASSPDLGQETQYF. The CDR3 coding sequence is TGTGCCAGCAGCCCGGACTTAGGCCAAGAGACCCAGTACTTC. The chain employs TRBV11-2 and TRBJ2-5, with TRBD2 as a possible D gene (5 bases). This CDR3 has 14 amino acids. Trimming left V 5 bases short and J 1 base short, with 11 bases between. CDR1 and CDR2 (germline): SGHAT, FQNNGV. The full variable domain, rest sourced from reference TRBV11-2 and TRBJ2-5, is EAGVAQSPRYKIIEKRQSVAFWCNPISGHATLYWYQQILGQGPKLLIQFQNNGVVDDSQLPKDRFSAERLKGVDSTLKIQPAKLEDSAVYLCASSPDLGQETQYFGPGTRLLVL.

This sequence joins TRBV5-1 and TRBJ2-3; unclear D gene. This CDR3 has 12 residues. V was clipped by 4 bases and J by 0 bases, with 3 bases between them. In germline, CDR1 is SGHRS, CDR2 YFSETQ. Here the CDR3 reads CASSISTDTQYF. CDR3 nucleotide sequence: TGCGCCAGCAGCATCAGCACAGATACGCAGTATTTT.

CDR3 sequence reads: CSVVQFSYNEQFF. As DNA, the CDR3 is TGCAGCGTTGTCCAGTTTTCCTACAATGAGCAGTTCTTC. The rearrangement links TRBV29-1 to TRBJ2-1; D remains unclear. Germline V CDR1 and CDR2: SQVTM, ANQGSEA. V was pared by 4 bases and J by 1 base, with 8 bases between. The CDR3 covers 13 residues.

The V and J genes are TRBV7-8 and TRBJ1-5; TRBD1 is a possible D gene (6 bases). V lost 1 base and J 3 bases, leaving 10 bases between the germline ends. Per germline, CDR1 SGHVS and CDR2 FQNEAQ. The CDR3 has 15 amino acids. DNA of the CDR3: TGTGCCAGCAGCTTAGAAGGGGGGACCAATCAGCCCCAGCATTTT. This gives the protein CASSLEGGTNQPQHF.

J is TRBJ1-2 and V is TRBV2; D not certain. CDR3 length equals 14 residues. Germline CDR1 is SNHLY and CDR2 is FYNNEI. V shed 7 bases and J shed 4 bases, with 16 bases lying between them. The CDR3 coding sequence is TGTGCCAGCAATCAGGTCGTGACCTCCTATGGCTACACCTTC. This encodes CASNQVVTSYGYTF.

This clone was observed a handful of times. The rearrangement links TRBV5-5 to TRBJ1-5; D might be TRBD1 (6 bases). CDR1 is SGHKS, CDR2 YYEKEE, per germline (reference sequence). The CDR3 is 16 amino acids. The ends were cut back, 2 bases at V and 2 bases at J, with 14 bases in the middle. The CDR3 reads CASSLTTGIGNQPQHF. The CDR3 region has the DNA TGTGCCAGCAGCTTAACCACAGGGATTGGCAATCAGCCCCAGCATTTT.

The DNA of the CDR3 is TGTGCCAGCTCGGACAGGATGCGCACAGATACGCAGTATTTT. Translation: CASSDRMRTDTQYF. The chain is built from TRBV10-3 and TRBJ2-3; 7 bases agree with TRBD1. Trimming removed 10 bases from V and 1 base from J; junction bases left unmatched: 8. The CDR3 contains 14 residues. Germline V CDR1 and CDR2: ENHRY, SYGVKD.

The CDR3 DNA follows: TGTGCCAGCAGTGAAGTGGTGGGAAGAGCCTACGAGCAGTACTTC. It codes for CASSEVVGRAYEQYF. The V gene is TRBV2, the J gene TRBJ2-7; D is unresolved. This CDR3 has 15 residues. Trimming left V 1 base short and J 2 bases short, with 12 bases between. Germline V gene sequence: CDR1 SNHLY, CDR2 FYNNEI.

This clone was recorded a few times. The gene calls are TRBV12-5 and TRBJ1-3; no firm D call. CDR3 length: 16 residues. CDR1 LGHNT and CDR2 FRNRAP come from the germline V gene. V lost 0 bases and J lost 0, with 9 bases in between. CDR3 nucleotide sequence: TGTGCTAGTGGTTTGGTTGGACGGAACTCTGGAAACACCATATATTTT. It yields the protein CASGLVGRNSGNTIYF. Full variable domain (rest looked up from reference TRBV12-5 and TRBJ1-3): DARVTQTPRHKVTEMGQEVTMRCQPILGHNTVFWYRQTMMQGLELLAYFRNRAPLDDSGMPKDRFSAEMPDATLATLKIQPSEPRDSAVYFCASGLVGRNSGNTIYFGEGSWLTVV.

This chain connects TRBV4-1 to TRBJ1-5; D remains unclear. The CDR3 is made up of 16 amino acids. Germline V CDR1 and CDR2: MGHRA, YSYEKL. V lost 1 base, J lost 5 bases, and 15 bases lay in between. For the CDR3, the DNA is TGCGCCAGCAGCCAAGGGTTGGGCAGGACGGATCAGCCCCAGCATTTT. Translation: CASSQGLGRTDQPQHF.

This clone showed up just once. V and J are TRBV6-6 and TRBJ2-5; TRBD1 aligns across 12 bases. In germline, CDR1 is MNHNY, CDR2 SVGAGI (reference sequence). This CDR3 has 14 residues. The J segment lost 4 bases and the V segment lost 4 bases, leaving 1 base of the junction unmatched. CDR3 in amino acids: CASSWDRGRETQYF. Here the CDR3 DNA reads TGTGCCAGCAGTTGGGACAGGGGGCGAGAGACCCAGTACTTC.

The V gene is TRBV30, the J gene TRBJ1-6, with a tentative D call TRBD1 (5 bases). There are 12 residues in the CDR3. Germline V gene data show CDR1 as GTSNPN and CDR2 as SVGIG (reference sequence). Deletions cut 4 bases from V and 10 bases from J, with 11 bases between. In nucleotides, the CDR3 is TGTGCCTGGAACCAACAGGTATCACCCCTCCACTTT. This translates into CAWNQQVSPLHF.

The chain uses TRBV7-2 and TRBJ1-2; TRBD1 aligns across 11 bases. CDR1 SGHTA and CDR2 FQGNSA come from the germline V gene. The CDR3 is 15 amino acids. Trimming took 3 bases from V and 5 from J; bases not matched to a gene: 5. CDR3 sequence reads: CASSFWDRGNYGYTF. The CDR3 coding sequence is TGTGCCAGCAGCTTCTGGGACAGGGGGAATTATGGCTACACCTTC.